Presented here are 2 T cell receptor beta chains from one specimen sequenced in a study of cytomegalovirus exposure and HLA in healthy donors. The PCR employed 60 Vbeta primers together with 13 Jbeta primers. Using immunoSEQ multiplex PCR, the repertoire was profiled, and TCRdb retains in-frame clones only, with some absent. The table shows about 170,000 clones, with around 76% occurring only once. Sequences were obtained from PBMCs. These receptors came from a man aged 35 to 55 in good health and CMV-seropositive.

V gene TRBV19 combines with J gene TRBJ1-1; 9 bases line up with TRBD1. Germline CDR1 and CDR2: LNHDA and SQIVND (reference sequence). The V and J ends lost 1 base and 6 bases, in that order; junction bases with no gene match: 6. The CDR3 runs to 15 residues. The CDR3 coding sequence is TGTGCCAGTAGTATAGTATGGACAGGGGTCGCTGAAGCTTTCTTT. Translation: CASSIVWTGVAEAFF.

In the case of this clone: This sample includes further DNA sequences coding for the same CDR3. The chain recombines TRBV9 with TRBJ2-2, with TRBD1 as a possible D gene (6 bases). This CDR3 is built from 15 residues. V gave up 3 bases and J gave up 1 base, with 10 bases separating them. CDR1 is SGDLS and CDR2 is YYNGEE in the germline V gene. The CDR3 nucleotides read TGTGCCAGCAGCGAGGGACACCTGAACACCGGGGAGCTGTTTTTT. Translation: CASSEGHLNTGELFF.